This entry features one T cell receptor (beta chain) sequence. Its antigen remains unknown. This specimen comes from a study of PD-1 blockade in mismatch repair-deficient tumors. With 7 bases removed from V and 4 bases from J, the gap between germline ends came to 20 bases. The CDR3 runs 16 residues. Germline V lookup: CDR1 MDHEN, CDR2 SYDVKM. The repertoire was sequenced with immunoSEQ multiplex PCR; TCRdb's copy has only in-frame clones and lacks some. The sample carries some 15,000 clones, 84% recorded once. Study-wide points: Rapid post-treatment expansion, then contraction, generally preceding radiologic response, marked tumor-resident clones.

Every patient had mismatch repair deficiency by PCR or immunohistochemistry. This receptor was taken from an adult with mismatch repair-deficient cancer. J is TRBJ2-1 and V is TRBV28; possibly TRBD2 for D (6 bases). The sequencing used PBMCs, collected approximately 14 weeks after starting pembrolizumab. For the CDR3, the DNA is TGTGCCAGCACTTCAATTGGGGGGAGTGGTTACAATGAGCAGTTCTTC. Translation: CASTSIGGSGYNEQFF.